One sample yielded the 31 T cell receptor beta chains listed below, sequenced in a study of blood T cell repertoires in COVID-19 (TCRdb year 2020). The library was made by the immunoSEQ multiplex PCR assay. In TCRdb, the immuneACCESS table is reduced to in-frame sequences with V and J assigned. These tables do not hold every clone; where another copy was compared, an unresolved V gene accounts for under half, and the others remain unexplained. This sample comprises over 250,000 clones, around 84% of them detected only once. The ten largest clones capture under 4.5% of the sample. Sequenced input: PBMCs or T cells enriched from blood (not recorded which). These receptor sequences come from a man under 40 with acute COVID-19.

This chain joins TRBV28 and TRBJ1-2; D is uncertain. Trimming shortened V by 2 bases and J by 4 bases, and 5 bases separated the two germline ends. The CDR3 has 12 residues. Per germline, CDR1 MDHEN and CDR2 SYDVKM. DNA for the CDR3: TGTGCCAGCAGTTTACCCAGCTATGGCTACACCTTC. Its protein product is CASSLPSYGYTF.

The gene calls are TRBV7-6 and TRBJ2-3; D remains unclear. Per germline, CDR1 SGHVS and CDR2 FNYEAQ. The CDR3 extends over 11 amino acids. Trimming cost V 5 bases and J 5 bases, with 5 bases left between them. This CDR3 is CASSLLDTQYF. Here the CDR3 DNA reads TGTGCCAGCAGCCTATTAGATACGCAGTATTTT.

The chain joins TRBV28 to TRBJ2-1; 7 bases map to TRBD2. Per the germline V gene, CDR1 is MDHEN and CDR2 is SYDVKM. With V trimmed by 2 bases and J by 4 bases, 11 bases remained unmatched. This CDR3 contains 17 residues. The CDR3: CASSLGGGAGVYNEQFF. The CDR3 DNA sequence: TGTGCCAGCAGTTTAGGGGGTGGGGCGGGAGTTTACAATGAGCAGTTCTTC.

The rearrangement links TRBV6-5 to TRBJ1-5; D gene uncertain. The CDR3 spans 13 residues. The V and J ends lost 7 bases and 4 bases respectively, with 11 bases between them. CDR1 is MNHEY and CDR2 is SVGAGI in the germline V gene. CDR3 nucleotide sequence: TGTGCCAGCAAAGGAGGGATTAATCAGCCCCAGCATTTT. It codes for CASKGGINQPQHF.

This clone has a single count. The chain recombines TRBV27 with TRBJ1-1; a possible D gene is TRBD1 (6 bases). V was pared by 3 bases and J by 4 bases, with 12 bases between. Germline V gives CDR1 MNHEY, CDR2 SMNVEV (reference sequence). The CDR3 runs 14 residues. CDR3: CASSFPGQTTEAFF. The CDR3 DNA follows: TGTGCCAGCAGTTTCCCGGGACAAACCACTGAAGCTTTCTTT.

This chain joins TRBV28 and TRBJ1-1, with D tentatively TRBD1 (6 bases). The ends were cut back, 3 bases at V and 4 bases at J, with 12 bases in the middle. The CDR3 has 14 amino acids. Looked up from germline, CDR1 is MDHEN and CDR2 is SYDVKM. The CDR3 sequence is CASSLGARVTEAFF. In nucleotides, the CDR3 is TGTGCCAGCAGTTTGGGGGCGCGAGTCACTGAAGCTTTCTTT.

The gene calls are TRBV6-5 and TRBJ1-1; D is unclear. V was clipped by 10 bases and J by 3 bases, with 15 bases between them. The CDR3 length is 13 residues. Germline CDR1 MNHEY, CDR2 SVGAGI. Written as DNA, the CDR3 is TGTGCCATGGGCCGGCAGAATTACACTGAAGCTTTCTTT. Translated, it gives CAMGRQNYTEAFF.

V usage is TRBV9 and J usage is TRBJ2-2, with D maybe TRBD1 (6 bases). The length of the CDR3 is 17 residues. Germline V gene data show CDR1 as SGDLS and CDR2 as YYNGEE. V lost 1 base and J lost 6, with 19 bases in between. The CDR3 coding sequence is TGTGCCAGCAGCGTACAACCAGGGGAGAAATCCTCCGGGGAGCTGTTTTTT. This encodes CASSVQPGEKSSGELFF.

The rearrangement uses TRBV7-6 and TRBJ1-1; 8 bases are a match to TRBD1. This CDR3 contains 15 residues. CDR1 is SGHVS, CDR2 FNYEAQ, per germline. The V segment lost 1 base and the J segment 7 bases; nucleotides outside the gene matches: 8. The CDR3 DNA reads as TGTGCCAGCAGCTTAGATGGACAGGGAAAACTTGAAGCTTTCTTT. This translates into CASSLDGQGKLEAFF. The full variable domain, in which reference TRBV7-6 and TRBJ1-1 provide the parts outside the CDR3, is GAGVSQSPRYKVTKRGQDVALRCDPISGHVSLYWYRQALGQGPEFLTYFNYEAQQDKSGLPNDRFSAERPEGSISTLTIQRTEQRDSAMYRCASSLDGQGKLEAFFGQGTRLTVV.

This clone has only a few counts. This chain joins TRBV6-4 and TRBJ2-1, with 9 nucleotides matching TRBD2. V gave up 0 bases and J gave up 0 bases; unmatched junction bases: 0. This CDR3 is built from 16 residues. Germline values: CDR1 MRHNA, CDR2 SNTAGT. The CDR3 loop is CASSDSSGSSYNEQFF. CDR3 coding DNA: TGTGCCAGCAGTGACTCTAGCGGGAGCTCCTACAATGAGCAGTTCTTC.

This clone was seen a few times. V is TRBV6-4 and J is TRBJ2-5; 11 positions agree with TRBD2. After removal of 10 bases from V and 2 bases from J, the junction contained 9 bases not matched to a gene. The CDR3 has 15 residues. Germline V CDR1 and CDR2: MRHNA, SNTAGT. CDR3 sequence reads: CATSPGLADQETQYF. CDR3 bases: TGTGCCACCTCTCCGGGACTAGCGGATCAAGAGACCCAGTACTTC.

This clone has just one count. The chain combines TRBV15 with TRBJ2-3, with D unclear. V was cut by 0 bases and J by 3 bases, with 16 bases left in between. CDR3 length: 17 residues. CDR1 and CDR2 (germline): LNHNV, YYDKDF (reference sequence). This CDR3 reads CATSRDFSAVETDTQYF. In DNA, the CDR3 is TGTGCCACCAGCAGAGATTTCAGCGCAGTTGAGACAGATACGCAGTATTTT.

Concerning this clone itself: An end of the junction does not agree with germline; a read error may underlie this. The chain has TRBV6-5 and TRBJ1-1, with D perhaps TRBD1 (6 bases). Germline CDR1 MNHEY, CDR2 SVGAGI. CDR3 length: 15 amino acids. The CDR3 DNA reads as TGTGCCCGCAGTTGGGGGGGGCGGGGGAACACTGAAGCTTTCTTT. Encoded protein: CARSWGGRGNTEAFF.

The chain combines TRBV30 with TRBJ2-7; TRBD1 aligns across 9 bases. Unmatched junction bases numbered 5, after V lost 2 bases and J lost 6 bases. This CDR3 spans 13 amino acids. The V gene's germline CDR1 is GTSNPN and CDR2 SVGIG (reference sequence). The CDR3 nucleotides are TGTGCCTGGAGTCCCAGGACAGGGGCCGAGCAGTACGTC. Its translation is CAWSPRTGAEQYV.

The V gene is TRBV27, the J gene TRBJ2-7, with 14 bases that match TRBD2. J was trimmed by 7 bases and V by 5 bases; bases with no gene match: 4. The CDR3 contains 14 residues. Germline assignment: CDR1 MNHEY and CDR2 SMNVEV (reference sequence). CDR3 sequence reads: CASSPRTSGREQYV. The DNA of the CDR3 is TGTGCCAGCAGTCCGCGGACTAGCGGGAGGGAGCAGTACGTC.

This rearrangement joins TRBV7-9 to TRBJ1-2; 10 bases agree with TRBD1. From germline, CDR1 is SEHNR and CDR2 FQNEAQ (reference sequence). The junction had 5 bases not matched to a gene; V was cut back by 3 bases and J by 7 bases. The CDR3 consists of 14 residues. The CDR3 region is CASSLRQGAGGYTF. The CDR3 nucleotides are TGTGCCAGCAGCTTGAGACAGGGGGCCGGTGGCTACACCTTC.

The CDR3 here is CATASGKRSPDTQYF. The CDR3 DNA reads TGTGCCACCGCTAGCGGGAAGCGGTCCCCAGATACGCAGTATTTT. The chain recombines TRBV19 with TRBJ2-3; TRBD2 agrees at 9 bases. CDR1 is LNHDA and CDR2 is SQIVND in the germline V gene (reference sequence). J lost 4 bases, V lost 10 bases, and 12 bases had no gene match. The CDR3 spans 15 residues.

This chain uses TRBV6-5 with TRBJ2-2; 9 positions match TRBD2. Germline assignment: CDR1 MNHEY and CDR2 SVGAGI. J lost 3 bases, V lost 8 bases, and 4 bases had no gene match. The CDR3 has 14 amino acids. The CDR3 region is CASALAGYTGELFF. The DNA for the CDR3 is TGTGCCAGCGCACTAGCGGGCTACACCGGGGAGCTGTTTTTT.

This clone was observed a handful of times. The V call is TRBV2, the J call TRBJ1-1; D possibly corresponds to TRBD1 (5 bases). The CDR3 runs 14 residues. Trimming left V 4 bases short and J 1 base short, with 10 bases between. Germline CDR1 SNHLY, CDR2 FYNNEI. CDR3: CASSGDGGNTEAFF. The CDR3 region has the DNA TGTGCCAGCAGTGGGGACGGGGGGAACACTGAAGCTTTCTTT.

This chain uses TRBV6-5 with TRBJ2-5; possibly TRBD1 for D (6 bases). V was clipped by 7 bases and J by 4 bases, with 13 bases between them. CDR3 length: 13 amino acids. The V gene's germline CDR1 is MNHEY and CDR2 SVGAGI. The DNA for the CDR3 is TGTGCCAGCACCAGGGACATCGGAGAGACCCAGTACTTC. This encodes CASTRDIGETQYF.

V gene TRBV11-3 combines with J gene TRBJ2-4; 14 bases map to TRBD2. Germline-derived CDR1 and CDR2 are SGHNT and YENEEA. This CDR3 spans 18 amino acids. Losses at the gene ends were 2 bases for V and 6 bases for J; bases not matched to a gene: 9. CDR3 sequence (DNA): TGTGCCAGCAGCTTACTACCGGGACTAGCGGGAGATGCAAACATTCAGTACTTC. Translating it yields CASSLLPGLAGDANIQYF.

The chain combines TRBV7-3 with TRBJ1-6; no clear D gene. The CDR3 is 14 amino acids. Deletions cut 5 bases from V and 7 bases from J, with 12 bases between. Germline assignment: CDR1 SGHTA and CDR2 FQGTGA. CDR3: CASSQEAENSPLHF. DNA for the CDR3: TGTGCCAGCAGCCAGGAAGCGGAAAATTCACCCCTCCACTTT.

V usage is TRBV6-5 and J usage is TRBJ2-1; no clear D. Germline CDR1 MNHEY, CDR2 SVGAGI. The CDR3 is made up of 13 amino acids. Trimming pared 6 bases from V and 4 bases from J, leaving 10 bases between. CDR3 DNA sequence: TGTGCCAGCAGCCGACTCCCTTACAATGAGCAGTTCTTC. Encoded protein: CASSRLPYNEQFF.

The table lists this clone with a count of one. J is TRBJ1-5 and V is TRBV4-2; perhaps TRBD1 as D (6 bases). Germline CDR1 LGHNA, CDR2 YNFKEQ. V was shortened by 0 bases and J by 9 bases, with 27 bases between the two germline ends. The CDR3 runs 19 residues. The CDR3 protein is CASSQDQGQGEVGGRPQHF. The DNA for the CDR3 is TGTGCCAGCAGCCAAGATCAGGGGCAGGGAGAGGTCGGTGGTCGGCCCCAGCATTTT.

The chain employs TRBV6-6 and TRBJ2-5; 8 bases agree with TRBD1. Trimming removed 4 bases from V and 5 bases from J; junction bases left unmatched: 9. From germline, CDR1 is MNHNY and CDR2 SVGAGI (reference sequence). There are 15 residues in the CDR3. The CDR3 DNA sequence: TGTGCCAGCAGTTCACCGACAGGGGTCGGGGAGACCCAGTACTTC. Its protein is CASSSPTGVGETQYF.

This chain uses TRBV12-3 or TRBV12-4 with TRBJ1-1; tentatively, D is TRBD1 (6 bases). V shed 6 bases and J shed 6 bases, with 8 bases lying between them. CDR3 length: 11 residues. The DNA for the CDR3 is TGTGCCAGCAGAAGGACAGCTGAAGCTTTCTTT. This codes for CASRRTAEAFF.

CDR3 in amino acids: CATEDGQGPSGNTIYF. The CDR3 nucleotides read TGTGCCACCGAAGACGGACAGGGTCCCTCTGGAAACACCATATATTTT. J is TRBJ1-3 and V is TRBV19, with 8 positions matching TRBD1. Trimming cost V 10 bases and J 0 bases; bases outside gene matches: 11. Germline assignment: CDR1 LNHDA and CDR2 SQIVND (reference sequence). The CDR3 has 16 amino acids.

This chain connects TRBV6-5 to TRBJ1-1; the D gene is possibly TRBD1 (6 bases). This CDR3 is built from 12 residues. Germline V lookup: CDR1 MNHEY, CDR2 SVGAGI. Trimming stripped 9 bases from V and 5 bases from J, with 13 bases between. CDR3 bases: TGTGCCAGTCGGAAGGACAGAACTGAAGCTTTCTTT. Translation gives CASRKDRTEAFF.

The CDR3 coding sequence is TGCGCCAGCAGCTTCAGGGGGCCCAGAACTGAAGCTTTCTTT. It codes for CASSFRGPRTEAFF. J is TRBJ1-1 and V is TRBV5-1; TRBD1 matches 8 bases. V lost 2 bases to trimming and J lost 5 bases; unmatched junction nucleotides: 5. CDR3 size: 14 residues. Looked up from germline, CDR1 is SGHRS and CDR2 is YFSETQ.

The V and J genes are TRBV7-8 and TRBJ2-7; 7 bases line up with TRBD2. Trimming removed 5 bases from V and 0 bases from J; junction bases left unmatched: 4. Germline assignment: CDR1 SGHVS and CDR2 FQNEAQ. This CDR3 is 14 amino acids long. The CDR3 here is CASSQSGTSYEQYV. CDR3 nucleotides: TGTGCCAGCAGCCAAAGCGGGACCTCCTACGAGCAGTACGTC.

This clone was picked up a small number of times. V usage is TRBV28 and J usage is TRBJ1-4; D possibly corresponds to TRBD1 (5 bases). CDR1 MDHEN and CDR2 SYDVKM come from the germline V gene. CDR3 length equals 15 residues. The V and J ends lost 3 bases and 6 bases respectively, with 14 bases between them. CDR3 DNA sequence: TGTGCCAGCAGTTTCCCGGAGGGAGGGGATGAAAAACTGTTTTTT. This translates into CASSFPEGGDEKLFF.